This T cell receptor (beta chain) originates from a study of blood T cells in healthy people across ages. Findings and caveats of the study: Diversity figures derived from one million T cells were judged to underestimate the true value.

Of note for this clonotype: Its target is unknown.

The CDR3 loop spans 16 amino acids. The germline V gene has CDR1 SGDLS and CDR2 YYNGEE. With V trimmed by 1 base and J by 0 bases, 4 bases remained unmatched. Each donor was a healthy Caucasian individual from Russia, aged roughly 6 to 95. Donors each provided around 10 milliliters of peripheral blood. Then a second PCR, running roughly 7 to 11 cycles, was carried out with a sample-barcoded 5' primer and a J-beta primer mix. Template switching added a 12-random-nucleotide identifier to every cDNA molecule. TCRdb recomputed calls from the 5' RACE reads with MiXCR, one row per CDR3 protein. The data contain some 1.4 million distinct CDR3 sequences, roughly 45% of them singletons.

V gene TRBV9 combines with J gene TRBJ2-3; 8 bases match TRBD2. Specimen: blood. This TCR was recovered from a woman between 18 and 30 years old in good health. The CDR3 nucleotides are TGTGCCAGCAGCGTACGTAGCGGGGCCAGCACAGATACGCAGTATTTT. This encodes CASSVRSGASTDTQYF.